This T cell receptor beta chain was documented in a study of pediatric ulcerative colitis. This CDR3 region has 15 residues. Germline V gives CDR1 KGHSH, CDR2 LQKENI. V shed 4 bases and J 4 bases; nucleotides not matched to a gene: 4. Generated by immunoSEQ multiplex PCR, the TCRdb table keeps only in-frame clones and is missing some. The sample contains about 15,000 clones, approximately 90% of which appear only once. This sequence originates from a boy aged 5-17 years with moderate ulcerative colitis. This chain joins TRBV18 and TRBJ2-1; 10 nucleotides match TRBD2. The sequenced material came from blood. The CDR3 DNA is TGTGCCAGCTCACTTCTAGCGGGGGCATACAATGAGCAGTTCTTC. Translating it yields CASSLLAGAYNEQFF.